The 21 T cell receptor beta chains in this list originate from one sample, sequenced in a study of T cell responses to AZD1222 COVID-19 vaccine. Generated by immunoSEQ multiplex PCR, the TCRdb table keeps only in-frame clones and is missing some. The sample holds fewer than 90,000 clones; 75% to 95% are singletons and the top ten take around 10%. This specimen was peripheral blood, taken 28 days after the second AZD1222 dose. These receptors were collected from an adult who received the AZD1222 COVID-19 vaccine.

V gene TRBV19 combines with J gene TRBJ2-7; D might be TRBD1 (6 bases). The CDR3 consists of 14 residues. Germline V CDR1 and CDR2: LNHDA, SQIVND (reference sequence). V was cut by 5 bases and J by 7 bases, with 18 bases left in between. In nucleotides, the CDR3 is TGTGCCAGTAGTGACAGCGGACAGCGTGGTGAGCAGTACTTC. Its protein product is CASSDSGQRGEQYF.

This chain connects TRBV28 to TRBJ2-7; tentatively, D is TRBD2 (6 bases). This CDR3 is built from 15 residues. Germline CDR1 and CDR2: MDHEN and SYDVKM. Trimming stripped 3 bases from V and 0 bases from J, with 12 bases between. CDR3 DNA: TGTGCCAGCAGTTTGGGCGGGGCTCCCTCCTACGAGCAGTACTTC. Translation: CASSLGGAPSYEQYF.

The chain couples TRBV6-5 to TRBJ1-6; 8 bases align to TRBD1. After removal of 2 bases from V and 9 bases from J, the junction contained 6 bases not matched to a gene. The CDR3 runs to 15 residues. The germline CDR1 and CDR2 sequences are MNHEY and SVGAGI. The DNA of the CDR3 is TGTGCCAGCAGTTACAGGGGACAGGCAGCTTCACCCCTCCACTTT. It encodes CASSYRGQAASPLHF.

The chain links TRBV9 to TRBJ1-1, with TRBD1 as a possible D gene (5 bases). V was cut by 2 bases and J by 0 bases, with 11 bases left in between. Looked up from germline, CDR1 is SGDLS and CDR2 is YYNGEE. The CDR3 is 15 amino acids. This CDR3 is CASSVTAGMNTEAFF. CDR3 nucleotides: TGTGCCAGCAGCGTGACAGCGGGGATGAACACTGAAGCTTTCTTT.

This clone has only one observation. V gene TRBV10-3 combines with J gene TRBJ1-1; D remains ambiguous. V was clipped by 5 bases and J by 8 bases, with 18 bases between them. This CDR3 is built from 14 residues. Germline V gene lookup returns CDR1 ENHRY and CDR2 SYGVKD. The CDR3 DNA sequence: TGTGCCATCAGTATAAATCCCGAATCTCCCGAAGCTTTCTTT. Its protein product is CAISINPESPEAFF.

V is TRBV7-3 and J is TRBJ1-2; D possibly corresponds to TRBD1 (6 bases). Trimming removed 0 bases from V and 6 bases from J, with 8 bases in between. The CDR3 is 13 amino acids. CDR1 and CDR2 (germline): SGHTA, FQGTGA. The CDR3 DNA is TGTGCCAGCAGCTTAACAGGGGGGAATGGCTACACCTTC. This gives the protein CASSLTGGNGYTF.

The CDR3 DNA sequence: TGTGCCAGCAGCTTAGTGAACAGGGGGTACAATGAGCAGTTCTTC. This translates into CASSLVNRGYNEQFF. V is TRBV7-9 and J is TRBJ2-1; TRBD1 aligns across 8 bases. The germline V gene has CDR1 SEHNR and CDR2 FQNEAQ (reference sequence). The CDR3 spans 15 residues. J was trimmed by 4 bases and V by 1 base; bases with no gene match: 3.

The chain has TRBV5-1 and TRBJ1-1; D is unclear. The V end lost 0 bases, the J end lost 1 base, and 7 bases lay between the germline ends. The CDR3 contains 14 residues. Germline CDR1 is SGHRS and CDR2 is YFSETQ. The CDR3 coding sequence is TGCGCCAGCAGCTTGGTCGGGGAGAACACTGAAGCTTTCTTT. This sequence encodes CASSLVGENTEAFF. Drawing the rest from reference TRBV5-1 and TRBJ1-1, the complete variable domain is KAGVTQTPRYLIKTRGQQVTLSCSPISGHRSVSWYQQTPGQGLQFLFEYFSETQRNKGNFPGRFSGRQFSNSRSEMNVSTLELGDSALYLCASSLVGENTEAFFGQGTRLTVV.

This chain uses TRBV28 with TRBJ2-5; the match to TRBD1 covers 9 bases. This CDR3 contains 16 residues. Per the germline V gene, CDR1 is MDHEN and CDR2 is SYDVKM. The ends lost 8 bases at V and 5 bases at J; junction bases unmatched: 15. The CDR3 is CASSGTGRVLQETQYF. DNA for the CDR3: TGTGCCAGCTCCGGGACAGGGCGGGTTTTACAGGAGACCCAGTACTTC.

This sequence joins TRBV3-1 (or the pseudogene TRBV3-2) and TRBJ2-3; 11 bases are a match to TRBD2. This CDR3 comprises 17 residues. The V segment lost 2 bases and the J segment 2 bases; nucleotides outside the gene matches: 6. Germline loops: CDR1 LGHDT, CDR2 YNNKEL (reference sequence). CDR3 region: CASSQHSTSGITDTQYF. The CDR3 DNA reads TGTGCCAGCAGCCAACACTCGACTAGCGGGATCACAGATACGCAGTATTTT.

The V gene is TRBV7-2, the J gene TRBJ2-1; 11 positions agree with TRBD2. After removal of 1 base from V and 6 bases from J, the junction contained 8 bases not matched to a gene. The germline gives CDR1 SGHTA, CDR2 FQGNSA. This CDR3 comprises 17 residues. The CDR3 DNA follows: TGTGCCAGCAGCTTAGTAACTAGCGGGGGAGGCGGCAATGAGCAGTTCTTC. This codes for CASSLVTSGGGGNEQFF.

In this sample, this clone turned up once. This sequence joins TRBV18 and TRBJ2-7, with D possibly called TRBD1 or TRBD2 (6 bases each). The germline V and J ends were trimmed by 5 bases and 9 bases, with 11 bases remaining between them. CDR1 and CDR2 (germline): KGHSH, LQKENI. The CDR3 is made up of 11 amino acids. CDR3 region: CASSSGDMQYF. The CDR3 nucleotides are TGTGCCAGCTCATCGGGGGACATGCAGTACTTC. Full variable domain (rest looked up from reference TRBV18 and TRBJ2-7): NAGVMQNPRHLVRRRGQEARLRCSPMKGHSHVYWYRQLPEEGLKFMVYLQKENIIDESGMPKERFSAEFPKEGPSILRIQQVVRGDSAAYFCASSSGDMQYFGPGTRLTVT.

The rearrangement joins TRBV15 to TRBJ1-2; D may be TRBD1 (6 bases). This CDR3 comprises 15 residues. Germline V gives CDR1 LNHNV, CDR2 YYDKDF (reference sequence). V lost 3 bases and J lost 6, with 17 bases in between. CDR3 nucleotide sequence: TGTGCCACCAGCAGGGGGGGCAGGGGTCAGGATGGCTACACCTTC. Its translation: CATSRGGRGQDGYTF.

For the CDR3, the DNA is TGTGCCAGCCCCACCCCCAACACCGGGGAGCTGTTTTTT. It specifies CASPTPNTGELFF. The J gene is TRBJ2-2, the V gene TRBV5-4; D gene uncertain. The CDR3 spans 13 residues. Looked up from germline, CDR1 is SGHNT and CDR2 is YYREEE (reference sequence). Trimming removed 7 bases at V and 2 bases at J, with 9 bases between.

This clone was observed a single time. The gene calls are TRBV5-8 and TRBJ2-2; 7 bases align to TRBD1. The CDR3 is made up of 15 amino acids. Trimming took 3 bases from V and 0 from J; bases not matched to a gene: 2. Germline V gene lookup returns CDR1 SGHTS and CDR2 YDEGEE. CDR3 coding DNA: TGTGCCAGCAGCTGGACAGGCGCGAACACCGGGGAGCTGTTTTTT. Encoded protein: CASSWTGANTGELFF.

The chain has TRBV29-1 and TRBJ2-5; the D is unclear. The germline V gene has CDR1 SQVTM and CDR2 ANQGSEA. V lost 4 bases to trimming and J lost 5 bases, with 14 bases between them. This CDR3 has 13 amino acids. CDR3 sequence (DNA): TGCAGCGTTGGGGGATCTCTCGGGGAGACCCAGTACTTC. This encodes CSVGGSLGETQYF. Variable domain in full (rest from reference TRBV29-1 and TRBJ2-5): SAVISQKPSRDICQRGTSLTIQCQVDSQVTMMFWYRQQPGQSLTLIATANQGSEATYESGFVIDKFPISRPNLTFSTLTVSNMSPEDSSIYLCSVGGSLGETQYFGPGTRLLVL.

The chain recombines TRBV7-8 with TRBJ2-7, with TRBD2 as a possible D gene (5 bases). The ends were cut back, 8 bases at V and 1 base at J, with 15 bases in the middle. The CDR3 is made up of 14 amino acids. Germline lookup yields CDR1 SGHVS and CDR2 FQNEAQ. The CDR3 sequence is CASALSEVSYEQYF. The CDR3 DNA is TGTGCCAGCGCACTATCGGAGGTTTCCTACGAGCAGTACTTC.

This clone is medium-sized within its sample. This chain connects TRBV15 to TRBJ2-1; 11 nucleotides align to TRBD2. J gave up 12 bases and V 5 bases, and 9 bases lay outside the gene matches. CDR1 is LNHNV, CDR2 YYDKDF, per germline (reference sequence). This CDR3 comprises 14 residues. This CDR3 is CATSSERLAGGQFF. DNA of the CDR3: TGTGCCACCAGCTCAGAGCGGCTAGCGGGAGGGCAGTTCTTC.

V is TRBV4-1 and J is TRBJ2-2; no definite D call. V gave up 1 base and J gave up 5 bases, with 11 bases separating them. Germline assignment: CDR1 MGHRA and CDR2 YSYEKL. CDR3 length: 15 amino acids. This CDR3 is CASSQGQTLTGELFF. CDR3 bases: TGCGCCAGCAGCCAAGGGCAGACTCTTACCGGGGAGCTGTTTTTT.

This chain links TRBV5-4 with TRBJ1-1; possible D gene TRBD1, 5 bases. Germline V CDR1 and CDR2: SGHNT, YYREEE (reference sequence). The length of the CDR3 is 15 residues. V gave up 4 bases and J gave up 4 bases, with 17 bases separating them. The CDR3 DNA reads as TGTGCCAGCAGCCCGGAGGGGAATAGGGGCACTGAAGCTTTCTTT. This translates into CASSPEGNRGTEAFF.

The chain links TRBV20-1 to TRBJ2-7; no clear D gene. Germline CDR1 and CDR2: DFQATT and SNEGSKA (reference sequence). This CDR3 is 11 amino acids long. V lost 4 bases and J 1 base, leaving 5 bases between the germline ends. The CDR3 sequence: CSATRSYEQYF. CDR3 nucleotides: TGCAGTGCTACCCGATCCTACGAGCAGTACTTC.